This TCR beta chain was documented in a study of PD-L1 blockade in urothelial cancer. Study background: There were a median of around 140,000 T cells in blood samples.

Sequencing used immunoSEQ multiplex PCR; TCRdb keeps in-frame clones, though not all of them. Of roughly 63,000 clones listed, more than 80% were seen once; the top ten hold more than 5.5%. Time point indicated: pretreatment peripheral blood. Trimming removed 1 base from V and 2 bases from J, with 12 bases in between. CDR3 length equals 16 residues. Germline V CDR1 and CDR2: LGHNA, YNFKEQ. The chain employs TRBV4-2 and TRBJ2-1; the D gene is possibly TRBD2 (5 bases). The sequences come from PBMCs, collected around atezolizumab (anti-PD-L1) treatment. This receptor was obtained from a man aged 65 to 79 with urothelial cancer. The CDR3 sequence is CASSQASSLTYNEQFF. The CDR3 bases are TGTGCCAGCAGCCAAGCTTCTAGCCTAACCTACAATGAGCAGTTCTTC.